This TCR beta chain was found in a study of T cell responses to AZD1222 COVID-19 vaccine. Notes on the study in general: Reportedly, close to half of spike-specific TCRs are directed against unmutated variant regions. Two doses of AZD1222 preceded a rise in Spike-specific TCR breadth and depth. Possibly, clonal diversity was underestimated; donors were largely white British and included more females.

Sequencing was performed with immunoSEQ multiplex PCR; in TCRdb, only in-frame clones are kept and a portion is missing. Of around 140,000 clones listed, approximately 93% are singletons. Points on this clone: The antigen remains undetermined.

The junction had 13 bases not matched to a gene; V was cut back by 4 bases and J by 9 bases. Germline-derived CDR1 and CDR2 are KGHSH and LQKENI. The CDR3 contains 17 residues. The sequence derives from an adult in good health. The sample was peripheral blood, taken on day 0 of AZD1222 vaccination. The V call is TRBV18, the J call TRBJ1-6; TRBD1 matches 9 bases. CDR3 region: CASSRAPGQGLGSPLHF. Here the CDR3 DNA reads TGTGCCAGCTCACGAGCTCCGGGACAGGGCCTCGGTTCACCCCTCCACTTT.